This T cell receptor (beta chain) was captured by sequencing in a study of blood T cells in healthy people across ages. Study results and caveats: Both higher diversity and more naive CD4+ cells marked long-lived donors when set against aged donors. PBMCs that were unsorted prevented a conclusive naive versus antigen-experienced comparison.

As concerns this clonotype: What it recognizes is unknown.

Germline V gene lookup returns CDR1 MNHEY and CDR2 SMNVEV (reference sequence). Trimming at V came to 7 bases and at J to 9 bases, leaving 7 bases not matched to a gene. This CDR3 region has 14 residues. A sample-barcoded 5' primer and a J-beta primer mix were used in a second PCR of about 7 to 11 cycles. TCRdb processed the 5' RACE reads anew with MiXCR; each CDR3 protein has one entry. The sample gives about 780,000 distinct CDR3 sequences, more than 25% of which show up once; around 2.9% is in the top ten. This same sample was also taken into another study, of T cells of mothers and their children. That paper notes: Every mother supplied over 9 million TCR beta CDR3 reads and every child 2.5 million to 3.5 million.

Material: blood. J is TRBJ1-6 and V is TRBV27, with 9 bases fitting TRBD1. The source of this sequence is a boy aged 5-17 years in good health. DNA of the CDR3: TGTGCCAGCAAACAGGGGGCTTCAAGTTCACCCCTCCACTTT. This gives the protein CASKQGASSSPLHF.